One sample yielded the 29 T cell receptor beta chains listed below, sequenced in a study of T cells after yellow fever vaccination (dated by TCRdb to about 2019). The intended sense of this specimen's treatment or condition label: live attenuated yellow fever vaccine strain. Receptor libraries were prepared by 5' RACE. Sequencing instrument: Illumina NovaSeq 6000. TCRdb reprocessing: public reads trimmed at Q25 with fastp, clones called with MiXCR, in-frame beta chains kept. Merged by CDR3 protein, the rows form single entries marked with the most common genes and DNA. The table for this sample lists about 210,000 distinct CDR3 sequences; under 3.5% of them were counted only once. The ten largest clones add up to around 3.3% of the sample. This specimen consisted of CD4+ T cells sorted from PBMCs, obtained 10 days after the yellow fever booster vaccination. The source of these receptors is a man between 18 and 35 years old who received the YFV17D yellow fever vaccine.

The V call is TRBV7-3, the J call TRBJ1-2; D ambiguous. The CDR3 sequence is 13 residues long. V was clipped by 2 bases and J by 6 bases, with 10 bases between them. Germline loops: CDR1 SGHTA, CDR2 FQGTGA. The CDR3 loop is CASSLLGLDGYTF. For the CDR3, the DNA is TGTGCCAGCAGCTTATTGGGGTTGGATGGCTACACCTTC.

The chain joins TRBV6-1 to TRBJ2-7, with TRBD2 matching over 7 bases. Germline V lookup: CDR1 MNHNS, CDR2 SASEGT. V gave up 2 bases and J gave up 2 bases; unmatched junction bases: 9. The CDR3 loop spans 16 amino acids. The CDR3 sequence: CASSERVAGQAYEQYF. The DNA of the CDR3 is TGTGCCAGCAGTGAAAGGGTAGCGGGCCAGGCCTACGAGCAGTACTTC.

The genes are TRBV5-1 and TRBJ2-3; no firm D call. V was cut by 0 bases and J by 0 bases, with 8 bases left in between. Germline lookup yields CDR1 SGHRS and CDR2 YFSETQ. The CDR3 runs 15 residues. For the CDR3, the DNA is TGCGCCAGCAGCTTGGGGTCATATAGCACAGATACGCAGTATTTT. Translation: CASSLGSYSTDTQYF.

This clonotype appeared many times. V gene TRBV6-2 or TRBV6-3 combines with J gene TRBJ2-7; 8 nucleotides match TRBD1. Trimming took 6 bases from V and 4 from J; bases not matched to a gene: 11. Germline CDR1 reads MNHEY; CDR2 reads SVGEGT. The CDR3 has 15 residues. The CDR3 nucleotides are TGTGCCAGCAGCCCGGGACTTACAGGGGGTTACGAGCAGTACGTC. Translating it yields CASSPGLTGGYEQYV.

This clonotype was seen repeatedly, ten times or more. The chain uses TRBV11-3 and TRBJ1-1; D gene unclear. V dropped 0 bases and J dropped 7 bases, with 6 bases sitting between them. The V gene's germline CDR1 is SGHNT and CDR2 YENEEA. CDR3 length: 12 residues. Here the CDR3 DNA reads TGTGCCAGCAGCTTAGATAAGGGTGAAGCTTTCTTT. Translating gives CASSLDKGEAFF.

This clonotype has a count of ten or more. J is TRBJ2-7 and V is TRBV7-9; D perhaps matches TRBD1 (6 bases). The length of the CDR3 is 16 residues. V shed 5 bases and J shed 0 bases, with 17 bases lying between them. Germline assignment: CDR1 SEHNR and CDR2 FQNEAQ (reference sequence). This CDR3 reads CASSDAPGHNSYEQYF. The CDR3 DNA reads TGTGCCAGCAGCGATGCCCCGGGACATAACTCCTACGAGCAGTACTTC. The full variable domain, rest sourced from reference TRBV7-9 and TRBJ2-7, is DTGVSQNPRHKITKRGQNVTFRCDPISEHNRLYWYRQTLGQGPEFLTYFQNEAQLEKSRLLSDRFSAERPKGSFSTLEIQRTEQGDSAMYLCASSDAPGHNSYEQYFGPGTRLTVT.

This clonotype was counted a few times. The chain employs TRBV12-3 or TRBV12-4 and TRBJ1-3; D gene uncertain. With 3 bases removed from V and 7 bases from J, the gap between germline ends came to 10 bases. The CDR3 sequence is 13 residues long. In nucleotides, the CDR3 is TGTGCCAGCAGTTTGCATAACGGCAACACCATATATTTT. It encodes CASSLHNGNTIYF.

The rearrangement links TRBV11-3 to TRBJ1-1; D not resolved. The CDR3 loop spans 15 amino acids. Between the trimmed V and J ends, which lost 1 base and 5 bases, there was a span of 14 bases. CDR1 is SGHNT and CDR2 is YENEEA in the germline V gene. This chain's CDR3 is CASSLGGGSATEAFF. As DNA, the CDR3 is TGTGCCAGCAGCTTAGGAGGAGGGTCGGCGACTGAAGCTTTCTTT.

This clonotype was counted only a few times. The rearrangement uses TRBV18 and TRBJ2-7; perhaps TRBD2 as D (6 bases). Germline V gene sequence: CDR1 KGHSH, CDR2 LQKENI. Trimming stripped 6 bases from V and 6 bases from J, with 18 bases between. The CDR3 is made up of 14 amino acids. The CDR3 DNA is TGTGCCAGCTCGCCTGGGACTCTGGTGCGCGAGCAGTACTTC. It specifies CASSPGTLVREQYF. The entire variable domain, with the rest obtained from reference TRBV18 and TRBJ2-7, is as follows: NAGVMQNPRHLVRRRGQEARLRCSPMKGHSHVYWYRQLPEEGLKFMVYLQKENIIDESGMPKERFSAEFPKEGPSILRIQQVVRGDSAAYFCASSPGTLVREQYFGPGTRLTVT.

As DNA, the CDR3 is TGTGCCAGCCAACGGGAAACTATACCCACAGATACGCAGTATTTT. Translating gives CASQRETIPTDTQYF. This sequence joins TRBV2 and TRBJ2-3; TRBD2 might be the D (5 bases). Trimming removed 8 bases from V and 2 bases from J, with 17 bases in between. The germline gives CDR1 SNHLY, CDR2 FYNNEI. This CDR3 is built from 15 residues.

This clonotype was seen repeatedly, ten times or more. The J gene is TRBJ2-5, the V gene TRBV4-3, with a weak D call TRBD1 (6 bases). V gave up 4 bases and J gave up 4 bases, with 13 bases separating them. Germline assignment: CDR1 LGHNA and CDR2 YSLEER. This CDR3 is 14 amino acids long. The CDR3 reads CASSRSTGSETQYF. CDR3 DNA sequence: TGCGCCAGCAGCCGCTCAACAGGGTCAGAGACCCAGTACTTC.

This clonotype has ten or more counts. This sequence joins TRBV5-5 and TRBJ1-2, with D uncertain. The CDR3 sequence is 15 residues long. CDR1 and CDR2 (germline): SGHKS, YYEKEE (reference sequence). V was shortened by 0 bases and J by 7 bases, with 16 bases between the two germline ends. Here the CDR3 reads CASSLAYLGGGGYTF. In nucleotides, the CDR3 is TGTGCCAGCAGCTTGGCGTATCTGGGAGGAGGTGGCTACACCTTC.

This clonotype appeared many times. The CDR3 DNA reads as TGTGCCAGCAGCTTGGTTAAGGGAGGCTCCTACAATGAGCAGTTCTTC. It yields the protein CASSLVKGGSYNEQFF. The chain carries TRBV5-6 and TRBJ2-1, with D possibly matching TRBD2 (6 bases). The CDR3 runs to 16 residues. V dropped 0 bases and J dropped 0 bases, with 10 bases sitting between them. Per the germline V gene, CDR1 is SGHDT and CDR2 is YYEEEE.

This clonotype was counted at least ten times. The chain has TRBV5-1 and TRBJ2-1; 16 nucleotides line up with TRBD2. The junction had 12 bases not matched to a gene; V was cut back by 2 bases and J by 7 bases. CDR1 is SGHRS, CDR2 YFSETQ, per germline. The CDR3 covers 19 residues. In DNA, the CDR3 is TGCGCCAGCAGCTTTGCCTCCGGGACTAGCGGGGGGGCCGGGAATGAGCAGTTCTTC. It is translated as CASSFASGTSGGAGNEQFF.

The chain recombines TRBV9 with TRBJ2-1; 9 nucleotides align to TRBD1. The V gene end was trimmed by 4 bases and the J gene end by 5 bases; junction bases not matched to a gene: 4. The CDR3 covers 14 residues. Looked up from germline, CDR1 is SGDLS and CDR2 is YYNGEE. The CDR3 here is CASSPGQGNNEQFF. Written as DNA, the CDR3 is TGTGCCAGCAGCCCTGGACAGGGGAACAATGAGCAGTTCTTC.

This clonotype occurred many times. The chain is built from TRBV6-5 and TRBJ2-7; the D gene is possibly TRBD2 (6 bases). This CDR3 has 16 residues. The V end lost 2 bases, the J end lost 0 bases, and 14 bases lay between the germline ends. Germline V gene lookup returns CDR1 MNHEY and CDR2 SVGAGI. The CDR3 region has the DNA TGTGCCAGCAGTTACACCTACGGAGGGGACTCCTACGAGCAGTACTTC. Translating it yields CASSYTYGGDSYEQYF.

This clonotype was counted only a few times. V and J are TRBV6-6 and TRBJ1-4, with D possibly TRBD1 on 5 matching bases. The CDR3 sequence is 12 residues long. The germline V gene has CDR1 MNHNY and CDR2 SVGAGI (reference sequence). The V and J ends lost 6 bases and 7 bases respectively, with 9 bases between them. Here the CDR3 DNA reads TGTGCCAGCAGCTGGGACGGTGAAAAACTGTTTTTT. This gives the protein CASSWDGEKLFF.

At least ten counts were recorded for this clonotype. DNA for the CDR3: TGTGCCAGCAGCTTCAGGACGAACACCGGGGAGCTGTTTTTT. Translated: CASSFRTNTGELFF. The genes are TRBV7-2 and TRBJ2-2; D unresolved. Germline V CDR1 and CDR2: SGHTA, FQGNSA. V was cut by 3 bases and J by 0 bases, with 5 bases left in between. The CDR3 has 14 amino acids.

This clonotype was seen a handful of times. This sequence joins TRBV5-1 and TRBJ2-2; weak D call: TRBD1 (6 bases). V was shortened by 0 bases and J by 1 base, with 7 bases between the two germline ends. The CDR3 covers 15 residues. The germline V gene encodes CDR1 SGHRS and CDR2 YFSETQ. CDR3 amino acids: CASSLEGQNTGELFF. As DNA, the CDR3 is TGCGCCAGCAGCTTGGAGGGACAGAACACCGGGGAGCTGTTTTTT.

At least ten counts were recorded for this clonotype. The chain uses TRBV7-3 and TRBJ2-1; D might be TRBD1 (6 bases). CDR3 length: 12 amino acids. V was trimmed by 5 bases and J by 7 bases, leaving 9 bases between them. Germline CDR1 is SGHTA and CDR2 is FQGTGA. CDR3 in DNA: TGTGCCAGCAGCAAAAGGGGGAATGAGCAGTTCTTC. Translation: CASSKRGNEQFF. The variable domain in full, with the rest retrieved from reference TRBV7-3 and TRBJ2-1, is GAGVSQTPSNKVTEKGKYVELRCDPISGHTALYWYRQSLGQGPEFLIYFQGTGAADDSGLPNDRFFAVRPEGSVSTLKIQRTERGDSAVYLCASSKRGNEQFFGPGTRLTVL.

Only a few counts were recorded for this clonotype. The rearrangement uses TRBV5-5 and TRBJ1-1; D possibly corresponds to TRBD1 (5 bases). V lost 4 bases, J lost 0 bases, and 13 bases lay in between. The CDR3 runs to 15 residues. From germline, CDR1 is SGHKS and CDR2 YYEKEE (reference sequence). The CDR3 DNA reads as TGTGCCAGCAGCGTAAACCCGACAGTGAACACTGAAGCTTTCTTT. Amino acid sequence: CASSVNPTVNTEAFF.

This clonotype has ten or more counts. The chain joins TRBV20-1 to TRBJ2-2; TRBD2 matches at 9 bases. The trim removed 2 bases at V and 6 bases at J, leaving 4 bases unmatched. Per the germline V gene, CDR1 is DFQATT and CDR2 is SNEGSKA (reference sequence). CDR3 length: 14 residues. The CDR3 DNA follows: TGCAGTGCTAGACCTAGCGGGGTCCCCGGGGAGCTGTTTTTT. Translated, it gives CSARPSGVPGELFF.

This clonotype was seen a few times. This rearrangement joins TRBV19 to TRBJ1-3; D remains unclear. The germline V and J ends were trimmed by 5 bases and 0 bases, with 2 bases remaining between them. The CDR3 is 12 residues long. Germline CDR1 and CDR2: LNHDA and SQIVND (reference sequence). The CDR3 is CASSPSGNTIYF. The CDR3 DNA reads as TGTGCCAGTAGTCCCTCTGGAAACACCATATATTTT.

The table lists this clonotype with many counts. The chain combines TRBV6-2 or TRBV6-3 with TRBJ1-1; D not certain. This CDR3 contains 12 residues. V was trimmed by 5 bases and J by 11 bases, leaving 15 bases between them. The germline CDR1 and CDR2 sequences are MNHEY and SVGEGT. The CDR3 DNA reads TGTGCCAGCAGTCAATCGGGCCCTTGGGCTTTCTTT. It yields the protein CASSQSGPWAFF.

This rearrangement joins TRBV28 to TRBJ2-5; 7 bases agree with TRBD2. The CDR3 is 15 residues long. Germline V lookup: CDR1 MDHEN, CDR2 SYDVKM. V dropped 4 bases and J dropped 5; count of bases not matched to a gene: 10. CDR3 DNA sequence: TGTGCCAGCAGTTACGCGGGGGTGCTTAGTGAGACCCAGTACTTC. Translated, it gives CASSYAGVLSETQYF.

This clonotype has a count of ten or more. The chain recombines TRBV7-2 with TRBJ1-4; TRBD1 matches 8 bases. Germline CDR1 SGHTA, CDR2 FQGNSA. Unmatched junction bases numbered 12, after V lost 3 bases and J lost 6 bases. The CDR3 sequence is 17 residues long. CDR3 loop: CASSFYGVGQGYEKLFF. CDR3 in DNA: TGTGCCAGCAGCTTTTACGGGGTCGGACAGGGCTATGAAAAACTGTTTTTT.

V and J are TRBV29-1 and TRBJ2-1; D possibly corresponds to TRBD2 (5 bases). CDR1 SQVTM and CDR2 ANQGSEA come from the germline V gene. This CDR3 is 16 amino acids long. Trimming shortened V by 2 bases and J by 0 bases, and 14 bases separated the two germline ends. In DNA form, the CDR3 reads TGCAGCGTTGAAAGCGGCTTAGCGAACTCCTACAATGAGCAGTTCTTC. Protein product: CSVESGLANSYNEQFF.

CDR3 nucleotide sequence: TGTGCCAGCAGCCGTCGGACGGGCTCCTACGAGCAGTACTTC. Translation gives CASSRRTGSYEQYF. V is TRBV12-3 or TRBV12-4 and J is TRBJ2-7; D gene unclear. The V gene lost 6 bases and the J gene lost 0 bases, with 12 bases spanning the gap. The CDR3 extends over 14 amino acids.

The CDR3 protein is CASSLGGGFATNEKLFF. CDR3 nucleotides: TGTGCCAGCAGCTTGGGAGGAGGGTTTGCAACTAATGAAAAACTGTTTTTT. This chain joins TRBV5-4 and TRBJ1-4; D remains ambiguous. Germline V CDR1 and CDR2: SGHNT, YYREEE (reference sequence). The V end was cut by 0 bases, the J end by 0 bases, with 12 bases between. The CDR3 extends over 17 amino acids. The full variable domain, in which reference TRBV5-4 and TRBJ1-4 provide the parts outside the CDR3, is ETGVTQSPTHLIKTRGQQVTLRCSSQSGHNTVSWYQQALGQGPQFIFQYYREEENGRGNFPPRFSGLQFPNYSSELNVNALELDDSALYLCASSLGGGFATNEKLFFGSGTQLSVL.